This T cell receptor (beta chain) appears in the sequencing data of a study of vaccination and CD4 T cells after COVID-19. The CDR3 length is 14 residues. CDR1 is MGHDK, CDR2 SYGVNS, per germline. The V and J ends lost 4 bases and 4 bases, in that order; junction bases with no gene match: 5. Sequenced with the Oncomine TCR Beta short-read assay was DNA taken from cultured CD4+ T cells. TCRdb reprocessed the PCR reads via MiXCR and lists one record per CDR3 protein. This table holds 15,000 to 20,000 distinct CDR3 sequences, 45% to 65% found once. As regards this clonotype: The antigen remains unidentified.

Treatment of the sample: approximately 9-day PBMC culture with coronavirus spike peptide pools or control peptides (ViraFEST assay). The sample comprised CD4+ T cells from blood, cultured in vitro. This sequence joins TRBV25-1 and TRBJ2-3; TRBD2 matches at 7 bases. This receptor was identified in a human donor who had recovered from COVID-19. CDR3 nucleotides: TGTGCCAGCAGTGCCCTGGGGGGGGCAGATACGCAGTATTTT. Residues: CASSALGGADTQYF.